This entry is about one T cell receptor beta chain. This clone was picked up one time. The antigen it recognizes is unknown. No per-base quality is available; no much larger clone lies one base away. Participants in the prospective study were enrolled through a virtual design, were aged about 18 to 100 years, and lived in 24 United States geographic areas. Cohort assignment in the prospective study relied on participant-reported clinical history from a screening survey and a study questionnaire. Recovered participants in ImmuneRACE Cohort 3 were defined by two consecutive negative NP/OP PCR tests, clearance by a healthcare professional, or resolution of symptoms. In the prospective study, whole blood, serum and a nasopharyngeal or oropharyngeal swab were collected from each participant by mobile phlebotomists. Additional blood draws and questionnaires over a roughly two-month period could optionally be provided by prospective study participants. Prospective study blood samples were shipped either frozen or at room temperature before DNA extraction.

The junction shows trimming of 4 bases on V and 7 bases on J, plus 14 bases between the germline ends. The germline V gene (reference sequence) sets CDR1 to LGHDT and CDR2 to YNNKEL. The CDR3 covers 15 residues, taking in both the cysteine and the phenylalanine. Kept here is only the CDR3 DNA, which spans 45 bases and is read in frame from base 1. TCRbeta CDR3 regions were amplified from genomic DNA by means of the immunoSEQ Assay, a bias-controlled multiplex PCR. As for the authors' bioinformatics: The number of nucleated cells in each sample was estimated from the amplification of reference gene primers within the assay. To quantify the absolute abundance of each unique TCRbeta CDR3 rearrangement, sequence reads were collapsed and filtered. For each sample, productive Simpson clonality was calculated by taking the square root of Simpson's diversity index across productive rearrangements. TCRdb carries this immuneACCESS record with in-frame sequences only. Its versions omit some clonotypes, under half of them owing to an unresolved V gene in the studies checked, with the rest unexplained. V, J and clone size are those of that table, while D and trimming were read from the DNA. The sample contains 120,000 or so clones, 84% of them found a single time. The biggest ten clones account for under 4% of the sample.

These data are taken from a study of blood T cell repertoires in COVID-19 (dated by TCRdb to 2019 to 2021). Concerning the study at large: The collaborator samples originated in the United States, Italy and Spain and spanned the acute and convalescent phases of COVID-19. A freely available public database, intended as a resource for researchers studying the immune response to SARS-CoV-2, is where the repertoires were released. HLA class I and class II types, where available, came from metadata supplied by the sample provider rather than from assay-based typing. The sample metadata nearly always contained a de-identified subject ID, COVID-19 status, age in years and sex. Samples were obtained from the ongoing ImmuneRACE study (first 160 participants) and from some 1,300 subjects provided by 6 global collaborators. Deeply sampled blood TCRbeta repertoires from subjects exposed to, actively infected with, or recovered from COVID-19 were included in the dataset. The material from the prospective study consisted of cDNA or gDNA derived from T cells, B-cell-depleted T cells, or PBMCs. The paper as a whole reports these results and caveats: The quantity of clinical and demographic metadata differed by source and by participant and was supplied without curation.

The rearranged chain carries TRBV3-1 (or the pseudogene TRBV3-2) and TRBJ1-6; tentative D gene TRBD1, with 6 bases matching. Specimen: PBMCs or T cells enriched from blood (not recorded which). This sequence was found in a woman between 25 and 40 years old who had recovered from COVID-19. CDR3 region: CASSPGGRGNSPLHF. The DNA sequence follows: TGTGCCAGCAGCCCTGGAGGGAGGGGGAATTCACCCCTCCACTTT.